The 15 T cell receptor beta chains below were found in one sample sequenced in a study of blood T cells in healthy people across ages. A J-beta primer mix and a sample-barcoded 5' primer were used in a second PCR of roughly 6 to 12 cycles. MiXCR, run by TCRdb on the 5' RACE reads, gives a single entry per CDR3 protein. The sample contains about 1,500,000 distinct CDR3 sequences, 28% of which appear only once. The sample was blood. The receptor source for this set is a woman aged 25 to 39 in good health.

The chain links TRBV24-1 to TRBJ2-7, with D possibly matching TRBD2 (7 bases). The CDR3 runs 15 residues. The V gene lost 2 bases and the J gene lost 3 bases, with 13 bases spanning the gap. The germline V gene has CDR1 KGHDR and CDR2 SFDVKD. The CDR3 region has the DNA TGTGCCACCAGTGATTCGGGGGGCGAATGCTACGAGCAGTACTTC. Its translation is CATSDSGGECYEQYF.

This clonotype was recorded once. Being one base from a much bigger clone, this may be a read error. The rearrangement joins TRBV10-1 to TRBJ2-4; no clear D gene. Judging by the DNA end, TRBJ2-7 fits better; the J call may be wrong. CDR3 length equals 13 residues. CDR1 and CDR2 from the germline V gene are WNHNN and SYGVQD (reference sequence). CDR3 loop: CASSPSVWGEQYF. The CDR3 region has the DNA TGCGCCAGCAGTCCTAGTGTATGGGGCGAGCAGTACTTC.

This clonotype was counted only a few times. The chain has TRBV7-9 and TRBJ2-7; 7 bases are shared with TRBD1. This CDR3 comprises 14 residues. Germline-derived CDR1 and CDR2 are SEHNR and FQNEAQ (reference sequence). The junction had 10 bases not matched to a gene; V was cut back by 5 bases and J by 6 bases. In DNA form, the CDR3 reads TGTGCCAGCAGCCCAGGGGGACCGGGCGCCGAGCAGTACTTC. It specifies CASSPGGPGAEQYF. Together with reference TRBV7-9 and TRBJ2-7, the CDR3 gives the full variable domain: DTGVSQNPRHKITKRGQNVTFRCDPISEHNRLYWYRQTLGQGPEFLTYFQNEAQLEKSRLLSDRFSAERPKGSFSTLEIQRTEQGDSAMYLCASSPGGPGAEQYFGPGTRLTVT.

This clonotype was found a few times. This chain links TRBV12-3 or TRBV12-4 with TRBJ1-1; D possibly corresponds to TRBD1 (5 bases). Between the trimmed V and J ends, which lost 5 bases and 8 bases, there was a span of 12 bases. CDR3 length equals 12 residues. The CDR3 sequence is CASSAGTSEAFF. The CDR3 DNA sequence: TGTGCCAGCAGTGCCGGGACGTCGGAAGCTTTCTTT.

This clonotype was counted only a few times. The chain recombines TRBV25-1 with TRBJ2-7; 9 bases fit TRBD2. Germline CDR1 and CDR2: MGHDK and SYGVNS. V lost 6 bases, J lost 6 bases, and 6 bases stayed unmatched. The CDR3 is made up of 13 amino acids. CDR3: CASRGLAQCEQYF. CDR3 sequence (DNA): TGTGCCAGCAGGGGACTAGCTCAATGCGAGCAGTACTTC.

The chain has TRBV7-9 and TRBJ1-1, with D tentatively TRBD1 (6 bases). The CDR3 length is 17 residues. Between the trimmed V and J ends, which lost 1 base and 3 bases, there was a span of 18 bases. Germline lookup yields CDR1 SEHNR and CDR2 FQNEAQ (reference sequence). The CDR3 DNA reads as TGTGCCAGCAGCTTAGAGTACAGGGTAGGAATATACACTGAAGCTTTCTTT. This codes for CASSLEYRVGIYTEAFF.

The V gene is TRBV12-3 or TRBV12-4, the J gene TRBJ1-6; 7 bases line up with TRBD1. Germline trimming cut 5 bases from V and 6 bases from J; bases unmatched to any gene: 10. The CDR3 consists of 16 residues. The CDR3 DNA sequence: TGTGCCAGCAGTAACCAGGGGGAGTCGAGTAATTCACCCCTCCACTTT. This encodes CASSNQGESSNSPLHF.

The chain joins TRBV20-1 to TRBJ1-5, with D uncertain. This CDR3 contains 14 residues. The germline V gene has CDR1 DFQATT and CDR2 SNEGSKA (reference sequence). The V end was cut by 0 bases, the J end by 15 bases, with 21 bases between. The CDR3 coding sequence is TGCAGTGCTAGAGATGAGTTAGGCGCCTCGGTTCCGCATTTT. Translating gives CSARDELGASVPHF.

The chain uses TRBV12-3 or TRBV12-4 and TRBJ1-1, with D unresolved. The CDR3 spans 13 residues. The V end lost 7 bases, the J end lost 2 bases, and 11 bases lay between the germline ends. This CDR3 reads CASIPTPNTEAFF. The CDR3, as DNA: TGTGCCAGCATTCCGACTCCTAACACTGAAGCTTTCTTT.

This clonotype was detected ten times or more. CDR3 protein: CASSLPDGETQYF. The DNA for the CDR3 is TGTGCCAGCAGTTTACCAGACGGGGAGACCCAGTACTTC. The rearrangement links TRBV12-3 or TRBV12-4 to TRBJ2-5; D gene ambiguous. Trimming pared 2 bases from V and 5 bases from J, leaving 9 bases between. This CDR3 is 13 amino acids long.

Details on this clonotype: Possible read error: a much larger clone is one base away. The J gene is TRBJ2-1, the V gene TRBV25-1, with unresolved D. The V gene's germline CDR1 is MGHDK and CDR2 SYGVNS. This CDR3 contains 11 residues. The CDR3 reads CAGSALNEQFF. The CDR3 DNA follows: TGTGCCGGCAGTGCCTTAAATGAGCAGTTCTTC.

This clonotype was found a few times. CDR3 nucleotide sequence: TGTGCCAGCAGTGAAGCTGGGCAGGGCGAAGCTTTCTTT. This gives the protein CASSEAGQGEAFF. This chain connects TRBV2 to TRBJ1-1; D may be TRBD1 (5 bases). The V gene's germline CDR1 is SNHLY and CDR2 FYNNEI. V was shortened by 0 bases and J by 8 bases, with 10 bases between the two germline ends. The CDR3 loop spans 13 amino acids.

The chain uses TRBV20-1 and TRBJ2-1, with a possible D match to TRBD2 (5 bases). V gave up 0 bases and J gave up 6 bases, with 12 bases separating them. Per germline, CDR1 DFQATT and CDR2 SNEGSKA (reference sequence). CDR3 length: 14 amino acids. The CDR3 protein is CSARDGGRGNEQFF. The CDR3 coding sequence is TGCAGTGCTAGAGATGGCGGACGGGGCAATGAGCAGTTCTTC.

This clonotype was picked up many times. The chain is built from TRBV3-1 and TRBJ2-7; possible D gene TRBD1, 6 bases. The CDR3 extends over 16 amino acids. Germline CDR1 LGHDT, CDR2 YNNKEL (reference sequence). The V gene lost 2 bases and the J gene lost 3 bases, with 17 bases spanning the gap. CDR3 loop: CASSQPTLRGNYEQYF. The CDR3 nucleotides read TGTGCCAGCAGCCAACCTACTTTAAGGGGGAACTACGAGCAGTACTTC.

The genes are TRBV30 and TRBJ1-2; 7 nucleotides match TRBD1. V gave up 2 bases and J gave up 4 bases; unmatched junction bases: 4. Germline V gives CDR1 GTSNPN, CDR2 SVGIG (reference sequence). CDR3 size: 13 residues. The CDR3 sequence: CAWSRQGIYGYTF. The CDR3 DNA reads TGTGCCTGGAGTCGACAGGGAATCTATGGCTACACCTTC. Drawing the rest from reference TRBV30 and TRBJ1-2, the complete variable domain is SQTIHQWPATLVQPVGSPLSLECTVEGTSNPNLYWYRQAAGRGLQLLFYSVGIGQISSEVPQNLSASRPQDRQFILSSKKLLLSDSGFYLCAWSRQGIYGYTFGSGTRLTVV.